The next 4 T cell receptor beta chains were all read from a single sample in a study of blood T cell repertoires in COVID-19. This table comes from immunoSEQ multiplex PCR, and its TCRdb copy is limited to in-frame clones, with some not included. The table records hundreds of thousands of clones, approximately 85% of them present only once. Sequencing was done on a sample of peripheral blood. These receptors came from a middle-aged man with COVID-19, enrolled during active disease.

The V and J genes are TRBV7-2 and TRBJ2-4; D is perhaps TRBD2 (6 bases). From germline, CDR1 is SGHTA and CDR2 FQGNSA. Trimming pared 7 bases from V and 9 bases from J, leaving 19 bases between. The length of the CDR3 is 14 residues. The CDR3 spells CASTLIGGVSIQYF. The CDR3 DNA follows: TGTGCCAGCACTCTCATCGGGGGAGTGAGCATTCAGTACTTC. The full variable domain, completed using reference TRBV7-2 and TRBJ2-4, is GAGVSQSPSNKVTEKGKDVELRCDPISGHTALYWYRQSLGQGLEFLIYFQGNSAPDKSGLPSDRFSAERTGGSVSTLTIQRTQQEDSAVYLCASTLIGGVSIQYFGAGTRLSVL.

The chain couples TRBV4-2 to TRBJ2-7, with D perhaps TRBD1 (6 bases). Germline loops: CDR1 LGHNA, CDR2 YNFKEQ. V was cut by 4 bases and J by 7 bases, with 20 bases left in between. There are 15 residues in the CDR3. The CDR3 DNA is TGTGCCAGCAGCCCCGGACAGACCTTCCCGGAGGAGCAGTACTTC. It specifies CASSPGQTFPEEQYF.

The chain has TRBV6-5 and TRBJ1-2; TRBD1 matches at 7 bases. Per the germline V gene, CDR1 is MNHEY and CDR2 is SVGAGI. V trimming: 0 bases; J trimming: 8 bases; junction bases outside the gene matches: 6. The CDR3 runs to 14 residues. The CDR3 loop reads CASSYSDRTGGYTF. DNA of the CDR3: TGTGCCAGCAGTTACTCGGACAGGACGGGAGGCTACACCTTC.

The genes are TRBV12-3 or TRBV12-4 and TRBJ1-2; D gene uncertain. The CDR3 runs 11 residues. V lost 6 bases and J 7 bases, leaving 9 bases between the germline ends. The CDR3 sequence is CASSNRGGYTF. CDR3 sequence (DNA): TGTGCCAGCAGCAATCGGGGTGGCTACACCTTC.